This T cell receptor (beta chain) was captured in a study of cytomegalovirus exposure and HLA in healthy donors. On this clone: Its antigen is not identified.

Germline V CDR1 and CDR2: LNHDA, SQIVND (reference sequence). Deletions cut 3 bases from V and 4 bases from J, with 25 bases between. This CDR3 comprises 20 residues. Study-level results: Confirmation was obtained in vitro that a few CMV-associated chains are specific for CMV antigens. Researchers reported in a later analysis that a missense DCLRE1C variant was tied to TCR beta V- and J-gene trimming.

The PCR employed 60 Vbeta primers together with 13 Jbeta primers. Profiled with immunoSEQ multiplex PCR; TCRdb holds only in-frame clones, not every one. The sample holds about 120,000 clones, over 70% seen once. The sample comprised PBMCs. This chain uses TRBV19 with TRBJ2-6; D is possibly TRBD1 (6 bases). This TCR came from a female donor in good health and CMV-seropositive. CDR3 coding DNA: TGTGCCAGTAGTATGGACGATGTACAGGGCGGCCTGAGGGGGGCCAACGTCCTGACTTTC. Residues: CASSMDDVQGGLRGANVLTF.